This TCR beta chain was sequenced in a study of molecular identifiers for immune sequencing clone quantification. About the research overall: Replicates split RNA from around 20,000 or 100,000 naive CD8 cells five ways, and the researchers sequenced four portions. Study observations and caveats: Over 99% of CMV-specific effector molecules, but under 1% of naive ones, were in clones above 20 copies. For highly expanded clones, sizes could be underestimated when identical TCR molecules share a barcode.

This clonotype was counted many times. Its cognate antigen is unknown. TCRdb redid the calling of the PCR reads with MiXCR, one entry per CDR3 protein. This sample has about 510,000 distinct CDR3 sequences, with about a fifth found just once. Germline CDR1 is ENHRY and CDR2 is SYGVKD. Trimming left V 3 bases short and J 6 bases short, with 14 bases between. The CDR3 loop spans 14 amino acids. Naive CD8 T cells were sorted as CD8+CD4-CCR7+CD45RA+. The gene calls are TRBV10-3 and TRBJ1-1; D is uncertain. The sequence was collected from a human donor in good health. Some libraries in this study had Jurkat cell RNA spiked in. Sequencing was done on a sample of naive CD8+ T cells from blood, with Jurkat cell RNA spiked in. Subset noted: FACS-sorted CD8+CD4-CCR7+CD45RA+ naive T cells. CDR3 amino acids: CAISDRQASPEAFF. The CDR3 DNA sequence: TGTGCCATCAGTGACAGACAAGCGTCTCCTGAAGCTTTCTTT.